The 8 T cell receptor beta chains listed next were all sequenced from one sample in a study of T cells in Graves' hyperthyroidism and ophthalmopathy. There were TCR beta CDR3 regions amplified from RNA transcripts. The HTBI set primed first-round TCR CDR3 RT-PCR. TCRdb processed the multiplex PCR reads anew with MiXCR; each CDR3 protein has one entry. The table shows around 350,000 distinct CDR3 sequences, with roughly 19% occurring only once. Sequenced sample: blood. The receptors were gathered from a woman between 18 and 29 years old with Graves' hyperthyroidism.

The V call is TRBV12-3 or TRBV12-4, the J call TRBJ2-2; 11 bases match TRBD2. The ends lost 5 bases at V and 14 bases at J; junction bases unmatched: 10. This CDR3 is built from 14 residues. The CDR3 region is CASSLLAGGPPLFF. The CDR3 DNA reads as TGTGCCAGCAGTCTCCTAGCGGGGGGCCCCCCCCTGTTTTTT.

This clonotype was seen a single time. Germline is not matched at one junction end, which may reflect a read error. The chain has TRBV5-1 and TRBJ2-4; 7 nucleotides agree with TRBD2. The CDR3 length is 17 residues. Per the germline V gene, CDR1 is SGHRS and CDR2 is YFSETQ. The CDR3: CASSLHPGREAKNIKYF. For the CDR3, the DNA is TGCGCCAGCAGCTTACACCCCGGCCGGGAGGCCAAAAACATTAAGTACTTC.

The sample holds a few counts of this clonotype. V and J are TRBV6-1 and TRBJ2-7; 13 nucleotides line up with TRBD2. This CDR3 is 16 amino acids long. CDR1 MNHNS and CDR2 SASEGT come from the germline V gene. V trimming: 6 bases; J trimming: 2 bases; junction bases outside the gene matches: 7. The CDR3: CASSSPGTSGTYEQYF. In DNA form, the CDR3 reads TGTGCCAGCAGCTCACCTGGGACTAGCGGGACCTACGAGCAGTACTTC.

The sample holds many counts of this clonotype. V and J are TRBV20-1 and TRBJ2-5; TRBD2 matches at 9 bases. The CDR3 is 14 amino acids. The J segment lost 2 bases and the V segment lost 8 bases, leaving 9 bases of the junction unmatched. The germline V gene encodes CDR1 DFQATT and CDR2 SNEGSKA (reference sequence). The CDR3 reads CSSPAAGGQETQYF. CDR3 in DNA: TGCAGTTCACCGGCAGCGGGGGGACAAGAGACCCAGTACTTC.

The CDR3 region has the DNA TGCAGTGCTACAGGCGGGAGGAGGCTGTTTTTT. Translation gives CSATGGRRLFF. This sequence joins TRBV20-1 and TRBJ1-4; unclear D gene. The germline CDR1 and CDR2 sequences are DFQATT and SNEGSKA (reference sequence). This CDR3 has 11 residues. The V gene lost 4 bases and the J gene lost 14 bases, with 14 bases spanning the gap.

This clonotype was recorded at least ten times. This chain uses TRBV6-1 with TRBJ1-5, with D perhaps TRBD1 (5 bases). Trimming cost V 1 base and J 0 bases, with 13 bases left between them. This CDR3 spans 17 amino acids. Germline CDR1 reads MNHNS; CDR2 reads SASEGT. CDR3 DNA: TGTGCCAGCAGTGAAGGTATGGGGCCGTATAGCAATCAGCCCCAGCATTTT. Amino acid sequence: CASSEGMGPYSNQPQHF.

This clonotype was picked up many times. This chain links TRBV12-3 or TRBV12-4 with TRBJ1-1, with no clear D. V was shortened by 5 bases and J by 0 bases, with 10 bases between the two germline ends. The CDR3 covers 14 residues. Here the CDR3 reads CASSRVTMNTEAFF. In DNA form, the CDR3 reads TGTGCCAGCAGTCGGGTCACCATGAACACTGAAGCTTTCTTT.

The genes are TRBV10-3 and TRBJ1-5; no clear D. CDR3 length equals 13 residues. Germline V gene sequence: CDR1 ENHRY, CDR2 SYGVKD. V dropped 2 bases and J dropped 4 bases, with 6 bases sitting between them. CDR3 DNA sequence: TGTGCCATCAGTGAGGGAGTTAATCAGCCCCAGCATTTT. Amino acid sequence: CAISEGVNQPQHF.